These 14 T cell receptor beta chains came from one sample sequenced in a study of blood T cell repertoires in COVID-19. The method was immunoSEQ multiplex PCR; TCRdb's version includes in-frame clones alone and lacks a portion of them. This sample carries 300,000 or so clones, almost 90% of them seen once, and the ten largest clones take under 3%. Sequencing was done on a sample of peripheral blood. These receptor sequences come from a woman aged 25 to 39 with COVID-19, enrolled during active disease.

The V and J genes are TRBV11-2 and TRBJ2-3, with 10 bases identical to TRBD2. The germline V gene encodes CDR1 SGHAT and CDR2 FQNNGV. V was clipped by 5 bases and J by 4 bases; unmatched bases: 9. The CDR3 consists of 16 residues. CDR3 in amino acids: CASSPFGGLASDTQYF. The DNA of the CDR3 is TGTGCCAGCAGCCCCTTTGGGGGACTAGCGTCAGATACGCAGTATTTT.

The chain recombines TRBV7-8 with TRBJ2-7; TRBD1 agrees at 9 bases. This CDR3 has 15 residues. After removal of 5 bases from V and 4 bases from J, the junction contained 9 bases not matched to a gene. Germline CDR1 reads SGHVS; CDR2 reads FQNEAQ. The CDR3 DNA reads TGTGCCAGCAGCACGGCCGGGACAGGGTATTACGAGCAGTACTTC. This sequence encodes CASSTAGTGYYEQYF.

This chain links TRBV5-1 with TRBJ1-6; maybe TRBD1 (5 bases). V lost 0 bases, J lost 8 bases, and 9 bases lay in between. Germline V gene sequence: CDR1 SGHRS, CDR2 YFSETQ. The CDR3 loop spans 14 amino acids. As DNA, the CDR3 is TGCGCCAGCAGCTTGGAAGGGGATCATTCACCCCTCCACTTT. It translates to CASSLEGDHSPLHF.

The chain joins TRBV6-5 to TRBJ2-1; the D gene is possibly TRBD2 (5 bases). V dropped 6 bases and J dropped 12 bases, with 15 bases sitting between them. The CDR3 totals 12 residues. CDR1 and CDR2 (germline): MNHEY, SVGAGI. CDR3 region: CASSHLAEGQFF. CDR3 DNA sequence: TGTGCCAGCAGCCACCTAGCCGAGGGGCAGTTCTTC.

The J gene is TRBJ1-4, the V gene TRBV2; tentative D call: TRBD1 (6 bases). The CDR3 contains 16 residues. From germline, CDR1 is SNHLY and CDR2 FYNNEI. V lost 3 bases and J 8 bases, leaving 19 bases between the germline ends. CDR3 protein: CASSEVGQGTGEKLFF. In nucleotides, the CDR3 is TGTGCCAGCAGTGAGGTGGGGCAGGGGACGGGAGAAAAACTGTTTTTT.

This clone was picked up a small number of times. The rearrangement links TRBV5-4 to TRBJ1-1; D unresolved. The germline V gene encodes CDR1 SGHNT and CDR2 YYREEE (reference sequence). This CDR3 has 14 amino acids. Deletions cut 4 bases from V and 6 bases from J, with 16 bases between. The CDR3 DNA sequence: TGTGCCAGCAGCCCGAGGACGGGGTCACCTGAAGCTTTCTTT. Residues: CASSPRTGSPEAFF.

A few counts support this clone. This CDR3 reads CASTLTDGYGYTF. The CDR3 DNA sequence: TGTGCCAGTACCCTGACTGACGGCTATGGCTACACCTTC. The chain carries TRBV19 and TRBJ1-2; no clear D gene. CDR3 length: 13 residues. Germline V gene lookup returns CDR1 LNHDA and CDR2 SQIVND (reference sequence). Between the trimmed V and J ends, which lost 7 bases and 4 bases, there was a span of 13 bases.

The chain recombines TRBV6-5 with TRBJ2-5, with 7 bases lining up with TRBD2. The CDR3 contains 15 residues. From germline, CDR1 is MNHEY and CDR2 SVGAGI. V was clipped by 6 bases and J by 3 bases; unmatched bases: 10. The CDR3 protein is CASSDSRLAEETQYF. DNA for the CDR3: TGTGCCAGCAGCGACTCCAGACTAGCTGAAGAGACCCAGTACTTC.

The chain employs TRBV16 and TRBJ1-2, with D tentatively TRBD1 (5 bases). This CDR3 is built from 13 residues. CDR1 is KGHSY and CDR2 is FQNENV in the germline V gene. V was cut by 2 bases and J by 3 bases, with 7 bases left in between. The CDR3 DNA is TGTGCCAGCAGCCAAACGGGGGACTATGGCTACACCTTC. Protein product: CASSQTGDYGYTF.

The chain uses TRBV2 and TRBJ2-5; D is unresolved. V was shortened by 0 bases and J by 0 bases, with 11 bases between the two germline ends. This CDR3 is built from 16 residues. Germline CDR1 SNHLY, CDR2 FYNNEI. This chain's CDR3 is CASSEAAQTYQETQYF. CDR3 bases: TGTGCCAGCAGTGAAGCAGCACAGACGTACCAAGAGACCCAGTACTTC.

This clone has only one observation. The V and J genes are TRBV7-9 and TRBJ1-2; TRBD1 matches 7 bases. This CDR3 has 14 amino acids. CDR1 and CDR2 from the germline V gene are SEHNR and FQNEAQ (reference sequence). V dropped 5 bases and J dropped 3; count of bases not matched to a gene: 6. Written as DNA, the CDR3 is TGTGCCAGCAGCCCCAAGGGGGCTGACTATGGCTACACCTTC. Translated: CASSPKGADYGYTF.

J is TRBJ1-1 and V is TRBV5-1; weak D call: TRBD1 (6 bases). With 3 bases removed from V and 6 bases from J, the gap between germline ends came to 18 bases. The CDR3 loop spans 15 amino acids. CDR1 is SGHRS, CDR2 YFSETQ, per germline. The DNA for the CDR3 is TGCGCCAGCAGCTCTGGCTGGGGGCCCGGGGCTGAAGCTTTCTTT. Its protein is CASSSGWGPGAEAFF. Full variable domain (rest looked up from reference TRBV5-1 and TRBJ1-1): KAGVTQTPRYLIKTRGQQVTLSCSPISGHRSVSWYQQTPGQGLQFLFEYFSETQRNKGNFPGRFSGRQFSNSRSEMNVSTLELGDSALYLCASSSGWGPGAEAFFGQGTRLTVV.

The sample holds one count of this clone. The chain joins TRBV30 to TRBJ2-2; 8 nucleotides align to TRBD1. The J segment lost 2 bases and the V segment lost 1 base, leaving 3 bases of the junction unmatched. The CDR3 has 15 amino acids. From germline, CDR1 is GTSNPN and CDR2 SVGIG (reference sequence). The CDR3 DNA follows: TGTGCCTGGAGTGGGGGGACAGGCAACACCGGGGAGCTGTTTTTT. Translating it yields CAWSGGTGNTGELFF.

This chain links TRBV28 with TRBJ1-4; D not resolved. There are 13 residues in the CDR3. Germline CDR1 and CDR2: MDHEN and SYDVKM. V lost 10 bases and J 2 bases, leaving 11 bases between the germline ends. CDR3 nucleotide sequence: TGTGCCACTGAAAGTAGCACTAATGAAAAACTGTTTTTT. Amino acid sequence: CATESSTNEKLFF.